The next 26 T cell receptor beta chains were all read from a single sample in a study of blood T cells in healthy people across ages. Through a sample-barcoded 5' primer and a J-beta primer mix, a second PCR was run for 7 to 11 cycles. TCRdb processed the 5' RACE reads anew with MiXCR; each CDR3 protein has one entry. This sample carries 700,000 or so distinct CDR3 sequences, 22% of them seen once, and the ten largest clones take roughly a fifth. Sequencing input: blood. The receptors were gathered from a man between 65 and 80 years old in good health.

The chain is built from TRBV5-1 and TRBJ1-1, with a tentative D call TRBD1 (6 bases). The V gene's germline CDR1 is SGHRS and CDR2 YFSETQ. This CDR3 contains 16 residues. V was cut by 3 bases and J by 2 bases, with 17 bases left in between. Here the CDR3 reads CASSSGGRGINTEAFF. DNA for the CDR3: TGCGCCAGCAGCTCCGGGGGCAGGGGCATTAACACTGAAGCTTTCTTT.

This clonotype came up a few times. The chain is built from TRBV10-3 and TRBJ2-5, with 8 positions matching TRBD1. The CDR3 has 14 amino acids. Unmatched junction bases numbered 8, after V lost 6 bases and J lost 5 bases. Germline loops: CDR1 ENHRY, CDR2 SYGVKD. CDR3 nucleotide sequence: TGTGCCATCAGGGATGACAGGGGAGGCGAGACCCAGTACTTC. Its translation: CAIRDDRGGETQYF.

The V and J genes are TRBV20-1 and TRBJ2-5; 9 positions match TRBD2. The J call is doubtful: the DNA matches TRBJ2-1 better. The germline CDR1 and CDR2 sequences are DFQATT and SNEGSKA (reference sequence). CDR3 length: 15 amino acids. CDR3 bases: TGCAGTGCTAGACACCCTAGCGGGATAGGCGATGAGCAGTTCTTC. This codes for CSARHPSGIGDEQFF.

This chain uses TRBV5-1 with TRBJ2-1, with D perhaps matching TRBD2 (5 bases). Trimming stripped 4 bases from V and 9 bases from J, with 20 bases between. This CDR3 is 15 amino acids long. The germline CDR1 and CDR2 sequences are SGHRS and YFSETQ. The CDR3: CASSQKPGTAIEQFF. The CDR3 DNA follows: TGCGCCAGCAGCCAAAAGCCGGGAACAGCTATTGAGCAGTTCTTC.

The chain has TRBV3-1 and TRBJ2-1, with TRBD1 matching 8 bases. After removal of 4 bases from V and 3 bases from J, the junction contained 8 bases not matched to a gene. The CDR3 loop spans 16 amino acids. From germline, CDR1 is LGHDT and CDR2 YNNKEL (reference sequence). CDR3 bases: TGTGCCAGCAGCCGCCGAGGGGGACAGGACTACAATGAGCAGTTCTTC. It yields the protein CASSRRGGQDYNEQFF.

The chain joins TRBV5-1 to TRBJ2-4; D not certain. V shed 4 bases and J shed 8 bases, with 25 bases lying between them. CDR1 and CDR2 (germline): SGHRS, YFSETQ. This CDR3 spans 17 amino acids. CDR3 sequence: CASSPASGLPPWDIQYF. The DNA for the CDR3 is TGCGCCAGCAGCCCAGCCTCGGGCCTACCCCCTTGGGACATTCAGTACTTC.

The chain is built from TRBV5-5 and TRBJ2-3, with 7 positions matching TRBD1. Germline CDR1 is SGHKS and CDR2 is YYEKEE (reference sequence). The length of the CDR3 is 17 residues. Trimming took 4 bases from V and 6 from J; bases not matched to a gene: 17. The CDR3 nucleotides are TGTGCCAGCAGCCCAACTGAGGGGACAGTGTCTTCCGATACGCAGTATTTT. This gives the protein CASSPTEGTVSSDTQYF.

The V gene is TRBV19, the J gene TRBJ1-2, with a tentative D call TRBD1 (6 bases). Germline V gene lookup returns CDR1 LNHDA and CDR2 SQIVND (reference sequence). This CDR3 has 16 residues. V was pared by 8 bases and J by 3 bases, with 22 bases between. The CDR3 coding sequence is TGTGCCAGTGGGAGACGGGGGCAAGATGGCGACTATGGCTACACCTTC. Protein product: CASGRRGQDGDYGYTF.

This clonotype has only a few counts. The chain is built from TRBV2 and TRBJ2-2, with D tentatively TRBD2 (6 bases). Trimming took 6 bases from V and 1 from J, leaving 15 bases between them. The V gene's germline CDR1 is SNHLY and CDR2 FYNNEI. This CDR3 comprises 16 residues. This chain's CDR3 is CASSGGAHRNTGELFF. The DNA for the CDR3 is TGTGCCAGCAGCGGCGGGGCCCACCGGAACACCGGGGAGCTGTTTTTT.

The chain uses TRBV7-2 and TRBJ2-1; D not certain. V was clipped by 3 bases and J by 6 bases, with 12 bases between them. The CDR3 covers 14 residues. The germline CDR1 and CDR2 sequences are SGHTA and FQGNSA. The CDR3 protein is CASSFGVISNEQFF. For the CDR3, the DNA is TGTGCCAGCAGCTTCGGAGTGATTAGCAATGAGCAGTTCTTC. The full variable domain, in which reference TRBV7-2 and TRBJ2-1 provide the parts outside the CDR3, is GAGVSQSPSNKVTEKGKDVELRCDPISGHTALYWYRQSLGQGLEFLIYFQGNSAPDKSGLPSDRFSAERTGGSVSTLTIQRTQQEDSAVYLCASSFGVISNEQFFGPGTRLTVL.

The gene calls are TRBV7-2 and TRBJ2-3; tentative D call: TRBD1 (6 bases). This CDR3 has 14 residues. Trimming pared 2 bases from V and 5 bases from J, leaving 11 bases between. Germline V gene sequence: CDR1 SGHTA, CDR2 FQGNSA. CDR3 amino acids: CASSLSGQLDTQYF. The CDR3, as DNA: TGTGCCAGCAGCTTATCCGGACAGCTAGATACGCAGTATTTT.

CDR3 amino acids: CASSYEGGGLGGSSEQYF. The CDR3 nucleotides are TGTGCCAGCAGTTACGAAGGCGGGGGTTTAGGGGGCTCCAGCGAGCAGTACTTC. The chain recombines TRBV6-5 with TRBJ2-7; D may be TRBD1 or TRBD2 (7 bases each). Germline loops: CDR1 MNHEY, CDR2 SVGAGI. Trimming pared 2 bases from V and 6 bases from J, leaving 26 bases between. The CDR3 has 18 amino acids.

V and J are TRBV7-9 and TRBJ1-2; D perhaps matches TRBD1 (6 bases). The V gene lost 6 bases and the J gene lost 8 bases, with 10 bases spanning the gap. The CDR3 runs to 11 residues. Germline CDR1 and CDR2: SEHNR and FQNEAQ (reference sequence). The CDR3 sequence: CASRGAGGYTF. The DNA of the CDR3 is TGTGCCAGCAGGGGGGCGGGCGGCTACACCTTC. The full variable domain, its missing parts supplied by reference TRBV7-9 and TRBJ1-2, is DTGVSQNPRHKITKRGQNVTFRCDPISEHNRLYWYRQTLGQGPEFLTYFQNEAQLEKSRLLSDRFSAERPKGSFSTLEIQRTEQGDSAMYLCASRGAGGYTFGSGTRLTVV.

This clonotype was found a few times. The gene calls are TRBV4-1 and TRBJ2-5; 7 bases map to TRBD2. Judging by the DNA end, TRBJ2-1 fits better; the J call may be wrong. Per the germline V gene, CDR1 is MGHRA and CDR2 is YSYEKL. This CDR3 has 16 residues. In DNA form, the CDR3 reads TGCGCCAGCAGCCAAGATTCCGGGACTATTCACAATGAGCAGTTCTTC. Translated: CASSQDSGTIHNEQFF.

This clonotype was detected a few times. The V gene is TRBV13, the J gene TRBJ1-3; 8 nucleotides agree with TRBD1. This CDR3 comprises 15 residues. Trimming at V came to 5 bases and at J to 0 bases, leaving 3 bases not matched to a gene. Germline CDR1 is PRHDT and CDR2 is FYEKMQ (reference sequence). The CDR3 DNA sequence: TGTGCCAGCAGCAAGGGACAGGCCTCTGGAAACACCATATATTTT. Residues: CASSKGQASGNTIYF.

The J gene is TRBJ2-7, the V gene TRBV7-2; 8 bases line up with TRBD1. CDR1 is SGHTA, CDR2 FQGNSA, per germline. Losses at the gene ends were 5 bases for V and 3 bases for J; bases not matched to a gene: 9. The CDR3 covers 15 residues. The CDR3 coding sequence is TGTGCCAGCAGCGCGGGACAGGCCTCTTTCTACGAGCAGTACGTC. Translating it yields CASSAGQASFYEQYV.

Only a few counts were recorded for this clonotype. The V and J genes are TRBV2 and TRBJ2-4, with D hard to call. Germline V lookup: CDR1 SNHLY, CDR2 FYNNEI. This CDR3 has 14 amino acids. Trimming pared 6 bases from V and 0 bases from J, leaving 9 bases between. The CDR3 sequence is CASSGYLAKNIQYF. DNA of the CDR3: TGTGCCAGCAGCGGATACTTAGCCAAAAACATTCAGTACTTC.

This clonotype was observed a few times. This chain connects TRBV5-1 to TRBJ2-1; D tentatively reads TRBD1 or TRBD2 (5 bases each). Germline CDR1 reads SGHRS; CDR2 reads YFSETQ. CDR3 length equals 17 residues. The V and J ends lost 0 bases and 0 bases respectively, with 13 bases between them. The CDR3 DNA follows: TGCGCCAGCAGCTTGGGGGGCGGGTTCGGCTCCTACAATGAGCAGTTCTTC. It translates to CASSLGGGFGSYNEQFF.

The genes are TRBV4-2 and TRBJ2-3, with D unclear. Trimming left V 1 base short and J 0 bases short, with 11 bases between. Germline V gives CDR1 LGHNA, CDR2 YNFKEQ. This CDR3 is built from 16 residues. CDR3 region: CASSQVFEISTDTQYF. CDR3 bases: TGTGCCAGCAGCCAAGTATTTGAGATTAGCACAGATACGCAGTATTTT.

This clonotype has just a few counts. This sequence joins TRBV29-1 and TRBJ1-5; D might be TRBD1 (6 bases). The V gene lost 4 bases and the J gene lost 5 bases, with 12 bases spanning the gap. The CDR3 runs to 13 residues. Germline V gene data show CDR1 as SQVTM and CDR2 as ANQGSEA. The CDR3 reads CSVAVGAYQPQHF. DNA of the CDR3: TGCAGCGTTGCAGTGGGGGCCTATCAGCCCCAGCATTTT.

V and J are TRBV12-3 or TRBV12-4 and TRBJ2-1; D possibly corresponds to TRBD1 (6 bases). V gave up 3 bases and J gave up 0 bases, with 21 bases separating them. CDR3 size: 19 residues. The CDR3 nucleotides are TGTGCCAGCAGTTTGACCAGGGGCGACCTCCCCTCCTCCTACAATGAGCAGTTCTTC. Amino acid sequence: CASSLTRGDLPSSYNEQFF.

V usage is TRBV29-1 and J usage is TRBJ2-7; TRBD2 might be the D (6 bases). CDR3 size: 14 residues. The V end was cut by 4 bases, the J end by 1 base, with 14 bases between. Looked up from germline, CDR1 is SQVTM and CDR2 is ANQGSEA. The CDR3 nucleotides read TGCAGCGTTGTCGGGGGAATTCGGTCCTACGAGCAGTACTTC. Protein sequence: CSVVGGIRSYEQYF.

This clonotype was counted ten times or more. This chain connects TRBV5-1 to TRBJ2-7; no reliable D call. The ends were cut back, 0 bases at V and 3 bases at J, with 7 bases in the middle. Germline V gene data show CDR1 as SGHRS and CDR2 as YFSETQ. The length of the CDR3 is 13 residues. The CDR3 sequence is CASSLDGYYEQYF. CDR3 DNA sequence: TGCGCCAGCAGCTTGGACGGGTACTACGAGCAGTACTTC.

The J gene is TRBJ2-7, the V gene TRBV12-3 or TRBV12-4, with TRBD1 as a possible D gene (5 bases). This CDR3 comprises 14 residues. V lost 6 bases and J lost 0, with 12 bases in between. The CDR3 sequence: CASSYQGYSYEQYF. The CDR3 DNA is TGTGCCAGCAGCTATCAGGGATACTCCTACGAGCAGTACTTC.

The chain recombines TRBV28 with TRBJ1-2; D gene ambiguous. V lost 7 bases and J 1 base, leaving 4 bases between the germline ends. The CDR3 consists of 11 residues. Germline CDR1 is MDHEN and CDR2 is SYDVKM. The CDR3 reads CASKVNYGYTF. The CDR3 nucleotides read TGTGCCAGCAAGGTTAACTATGGCTACACCTTC.

This clonotype was seen a handful of times. The chain uses TRBV29-1 and TRBJ1-2; D is ambiguous. Trimming stripped 4 bases from V and 5 bases from J, with 17 bases between. The germline V gene encodes CDR1 SQVTM and CDR2 ANQGSEA. This CDR3 has 14 residues. CDR3 bases: TGCAGCGTTGCCCCGGATAGAGGCTCTTATGGCTACACCTTC. Its protein is CSVAPDRGSYGYTF.